Below, 21 T cell receptor beta chains from the same sample are listed, as sequenced in a study of blood T cell repertoires in COVID-19. Clones were read by immunoSEQ multiplex PCR, and TCRdb kept only the in-frame ones, dropping some. The sample contains over 250,000 clones, roughly 90% of which appear only once. The sample was PBMCs or T cells enriched from blood (not recorded which). These receptors came from a woman aged 55 to 70 who had recovered from COVID-19.

CDR3 in DNA: TGTGCCAGCAGCCCCCGACTCCTACCGTACCAAGAGACCCAGTACTTC. Its protein is CASSPRLLPYQETQYF. V and J are TRBV7-6 and TRBJ2-5; D gene ambiguous. V gave up 5 bases and J gave up 0 bases, with 16 bases separating them. CDR1 and CDR2 from the germline V gene are SGHVS and FNYEAQ. The CDR3 has 16 amino acids. The entire variable domain, with the rest obtained from reference TRBV7-6 and TRBJ2-5, is as follows: GAGVSQSPRYKVTKRGQDVALRCDPISGHVSLYWYRQALGQGPEFLTYFNYEAQQDKSGLPNDRFSAERPEGSISTLTIQRTEQRDSAMYRCASSPRLLPYQETQYFGPGTRLLVL.

The rearrangement links TRBV9 to TRBJ2-1; 8 bases are shared with TRBD2. Germline lookup yields CDR1 SGDLS and CDR2 YYNGEE. V was clipped by 3 bases and J by 6 bases; unmatched bases: 5. The CDR3 runs 14 residues. DNA for the CDR3: TGTGCCAGCAGCGCCTCCGGGACTAGCAATGAGCAGTTCTTC. The encoded protein is CASSASGTSNEQFF.

The J gene is TRBJ2-7, the V gene TRBV28; 11 bases fit TRBD2. Looked up from germline, CDR1 is MDHEN and CDR2 is SYDVKM. V was pared by 7 bases and J by 2 bases, with 4 bases of the junction left unmatched. CDR3 length: 14 residues. The CDR3 nucleotides read TGTGCCAGCACCCGACTAGCGGGAACCTACGAGCAGTACTTC. Translation gives CASTRLAGTYEQYF.

This clone was seen only once. The genes are TRBV29-1 and TRBJ2-3, with D perhaps TRBD1 (5 bases). CDR1 is SQVTM and CDR2 is ANQGSEA in the germline V gene. This CDR3 comprises 12 residues. The CDR3 sequence is CSSDSSTDTQYF. The CDR3 DNA reads as TGCAGTAGTGACAGTAGCACAGATACGCAGTATTTT.

The chain recombines TRBV4-1 with TRBJ1-3; 9 positions match TRBD1. V lost 4 bases, J lost 8 bases, and 6 bases stayed unmatched. The germline V gene encodes CDR1 MGHRA and CDR2 YSYEKL. This CDR3 spans 14 amino acids. The CDR3 loop is CASSPRGQGYTIYF. DNA for the CDR3: TGCGCCAGCAGCCCCCGGGGACAGGGTTACACCATATATTTT.

This sequence joins TRBV10-3 and TRBJ2-1; 14 bases map to TRBD2. Trimming at V came to 7 bases and at J to 8 bases, leaving 7 bases not matched to a gene. The CDR3 has 15 amino acids. In germline, CDR1 is ENHRY, CDR2 SYGVKD. CDR3 DNA sequence: TGTGCCATCACCCCGACTAGCGGGGGGGCAGATGAGCAGTTCTTC. This encodes CAITPTSGGADEQFF.

J is TRBJ1-5 and V is TRBV6-6; 8 bases align to TRBD1. The CDR3 loop spans 18 amino acids. Germline assignment: CDR1 MNHNY and CDR2 SVGAGI (reference sequence). Unmatched junction bases numbered 12, after V lost 5 bases and J lost 0 bases. CDR3 coding DNA: TGTGCCAGCAGTCCGGGACAGGCTTACTACTATAGCAATCAGCCCCAGCATTTT. This sequence encodes CASSPGQAYYYSNQPQHF.

The chain recombines TRBV7-2 with TRBJ2-5; D remains ambiguous. Trimming removed 4 bases at V and 5 bases at J, with 8 bases between. The CDR3 has 12 residues. CDR1 is SGHTA, CDR2 FQGNSA, per germline. The CDR3, as DNA: TGTGCCAGCAGCTCCCTGCGGGAGACCCAGTACTTC. Translating it yields CASSSLRETQYF.

This chain connects TRBV30 to TRBJ1-4, with 10 bases fitting TRBD1. The CDR3 has 13 amino acids. Germline V gene sequence: CDR1 GTSNPN, CDR2 SVGIG (reference sequence). J lost 8 bases, V lost 4 bases, and 4 bases had no gene match. The CDR3 is CAWMGQGFEKLFF. In DNA form, the CDR3 reads TGTGCCTGGATGGGACAGGGGTTCGAAAAACTGTTTTTT.

The CDR3 DNA follows: TGTGCCAGCACCGCCGACAGCTACTATGGCTACACCTTC. Its translation: CASTADSYYGYTF. The V call is TRBV28, the J call TRBJ1-2, with D possibly TRBD1 on 5 matching bases. The CDR3 sequence is 13 residues long. Germline values: CDR1 MDHEN, CDR2 SYDVKM. V was cut by 7 bases and J by 3 bases, with 12 bases left in between.

The chain couples TRBV5-5 to TRBJ1-2, with 12 nucleotides matching TRBD1. The CDR3 contains 18 residues. Germline assignment: CDR1 SGHKS and CDR2 YYEKEE (reference sequence). The ends lost 1 base at V and 5 bases at J; junction bases unmatched: 12. As DNA, the CDR3 is TGTGCCAGCAGCTTGATCCCAGGGACAGGGGGCTCGTTGTATGGCTACACCTTC. Its protein product is CASSLIPGTGGSLYGYTF.

This clone was recorded once. The chain is built from TRBV10-1 and TRBJ2-1; tentative D call: TRBD2 (5 bases). V was cut by 6 bases and J by 5 bases, with 17 bases left in between. The CDR3 is 15 amino acids. Germline CDR1 is WNHNN and CDR2 is SYGVQD (reference sequence). The DNA for the CDR3 is TGCGCCAGCAGGGCTCAGGAGGTGGGGAACAATGAGCAGTTCTTC. Translation gives CASRAQEVGNNEQFF.

This clone occurred once. The V and J genes are TRBV7-3 and TRBJ2-7; 14 positions match TRBD2. CDR1 is SGHTA and CDR2 is FQGTGA in the germline V gene. This CDR3 is 15 amino acids long. The junction had 1 base not matched to a gene; V was cut back by 4 bases and J by 2 bases. CDR3 coding DNA: TGTGCCAGCAGCTCGGGACTAGCGGGAGCCTACGAGCAGTACTTC. Protein: CASSSGLAGAYEQYF.

V usage is TRBV7-6 and J usage is TRBJ2-7; D possibly corresponds to TRBD1 (7 bases). The CDR3 is made up of 13 amino acids. The germline V gene encodes CDR1 SGHVS and CDR2 FNYEAQ. The V end lost 2 bases, the J end lost 7 bases, and 12 bases lay between the germline ends. CDR3: CASSLLQGREQYF. As DNA, the CDR3 is TGTGCCAGCAGCTTATTACAGGGGAGGGAGCAGTACTTC.

This clone appeared a single time. The rearrangement links TRBV28 to TRBJ2-2, with 12 bases identical to TRBD2. Germline trimming cut 6 bases from V and 4 bases from J; bases unmatched to any gene: 6. Germline lookup yields CDR1 MDHEN and CDR2 SYDVKM. The CDR3 is 16 amino acids. CDR3 sequence reads: CASSPTSGGFTGELFF. The CDR3, as DNA: TGTGCCAGCAGCCCTACTAGCGGGGGGTTCACCGGGGAGCTGTTTTTT.

The chain carries TRBV5-1 and TRBJ2-2; 10 bases line up with TRBD2. Germline V gives CDR1 SGHRS, CDR2 YFSETQ. J was trimmed by 6 bases and V by 1 base; bases with no gene match: 3. The CDR3 contains 15 residues. This chain's CDR3 is CASSLSLAGAGELFF. As DNA, the CDR3 is TGCGCCAGCAGCTTGTCGCTAGCGGGAGCCGGGGAGCTGTTTTTT.

The chain links TRBV25-1 to TRBJ2-1; the D gene is possibly TRBD1 (5 bases). Trimming took 4 bases from V and 7 from J, leaving 11 bases between them. This CDR3 has 13 amino acids. Germline V gene sequence: CDR1 MGHDK, CDR2 SYGVNS. CDR3 in amino acids: CASSASDKNEQFF. The CDR3 bases are TGTGCCAGCAGTGCCTCGGACAAGAATGAGCAGTTCTTC.

The chain has TRBV10-1 and TRBJ2-1, with 9 bases identical to TRBD2. The CDR3 totals 16 residues. The junction had 10 bases not matched to a gene; V was cut back by 6 bases and J by 4 bases. Germline values: CDR1 WNHNN, CDR2 SYGVQD (reference sequence). The CDR3 reads CASSRGLAPAYNEQFF. CDR3 in DNA: TGCGCCAGCAGCCGAGGACTAGCGCCTGCTTACAATGAGCAGTTCTTC.

This clone was found a few times. The chain carries TRBV5-1 and TRBJ2-5; D perhaps matches TRBD2 (6 bases). The V gene's germline CDR1 is SGHRS and CDR2 YFSETQ. Between the trimmed V and J ends, which lost 4 bases and 4 bases, there was a span of 14 bases. The CDR3 runs 14 residues. The CDR3 nucleotides are TGCGCCAGCAGCCCGGGGACGGGGGTAGAGACCCAGTACTTC. This gives the protein CASSPGTGVETQYF.

This chain links TRBV5-5 with TRBJ1-6, with D maybe TRBD1 (6 bases). The V gene's germline CDR1 is SGHKS and CDR2 YYEKEE (reference sequence). The V end was cut by 1 base, the J end by 8 bases, with 10 bases between. CDR3 length equals 14 residues. The CDR3 DNA reads as TGTGCCAGCAGCTTGACAGGGTGGGATTCACCCCTCCACTTT. Its translation: CASSLTGWDSPLHF.

The chain recombines TRBV4-1 with TRBJ2-1, with D possibly TRBD1 on 6 matching bases. This CDR3 spans 14 amino acids. Per germline, CDR1 MGHRA and CDR2 YSYEKL. V was cut by 1 base and J by 8 bases, with 12 bases left in between. The CDR3 loop is CASSQVTGLYEQFF. CDR3 coding DNA: TGCGCCAGCAGCCAAGTTACAGGGTTATATGAGCAGTTCTTC.